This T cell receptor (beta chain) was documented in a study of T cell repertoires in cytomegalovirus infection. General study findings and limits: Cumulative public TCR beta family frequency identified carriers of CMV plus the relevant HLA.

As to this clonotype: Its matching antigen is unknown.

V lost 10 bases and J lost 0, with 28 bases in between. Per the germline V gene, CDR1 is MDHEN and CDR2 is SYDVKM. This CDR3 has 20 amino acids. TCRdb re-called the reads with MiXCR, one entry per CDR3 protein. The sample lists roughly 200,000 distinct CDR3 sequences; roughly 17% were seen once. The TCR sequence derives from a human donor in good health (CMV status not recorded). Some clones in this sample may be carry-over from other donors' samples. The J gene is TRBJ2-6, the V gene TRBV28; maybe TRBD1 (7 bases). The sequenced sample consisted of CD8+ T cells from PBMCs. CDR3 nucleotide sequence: TGTGCCATCCAGCAGGGGGGTGTAGCAGGGGTCCTCTCTGGGGCCAACGTCCTGACTTTC. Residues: CAIQQGGVAGVLSGANVLTF.